This T cell receptor beta chain was retrieved from a study of PD-1 blockade in classical Hodgkin lymphoma. The CDR3 totals 16 residues. V was shortened by 6 bases and J by 0 bases, with 16 bases between the two germline ends. The germline gives CDR1 MGHDK, CDR2 SYGVNS. TCRdb keeps only in-frame clones here, not all; method: immunoSEQ multiplex PCR. This table holds tens of thousands of clones, 60% to 70% found once. Time point denoted: cycle 4 day 1 (C4D1), after less than 7 weeks of nivolumab. Every one of the patients relapsed after autologous stem cell transplantation (brentuximab vedotin exposure was variable).

This material consisted of peripheral blood mononuclear cells (PBMCs), taken before the fourth cycle of nivolumab. V is TRBV25-1 and J is TRBJ2-3; D call uncertain. The receptor comes from a human donor with classical Hodgkin lymphoma. The CDR3, as DNA: TGTGCCAGCAGCCCATCCGGAATAGTTAGCACAGATACGCAGTATTTT. Protein product: CASSPSGIVSTDTQYF.